This TCR beta chain was recorded in a study of cytotoxic CD8 clonotypes in ibrutinib-treated CLL. At the level of the study: An average of 255,043 productive templates and 94,082 productive rearrangements was obtained per sample. Regarding the study as a whole: T-cell clonality at baseline went above that of age-matched healthy donors and rose and fell with circulating CD8+ T-cell counts. Clonality increased with ibrutinib response but returned toward baseline at progression.

A single count supports this clone. The antigen is not known. The method was immunoSEQ multiplex PCR; TCRdb's version includes in-frame clones alone and lacks a portion of them. The sample includes roughly 15,000 clones, 80% to 85% of them seen just once. Deletions cut 0 bases from V and 3 bases from J, with 21 bases between. CDR3 length: 19 residues. The germline CDR1 and CDR2 sequences are LNHDA and SQIVND (reference sequence). This chain links TRBV19 with TRBJ2-1; the D gene is possibly TRBD1 (6 bases). The receptor was isolated from a human donor with chronic lymphocytic leukemia. The material sequenced was PBMCs, taken before ibrutinib treatment. Here the CDR3 reads CASSIEAGTTSIFYNEQFF. The CDR3 DNA follows: TGTGCCAGTAGTATAGAGGCCGGGACAACATCTATTTTCTACAATGAGCAGTTCTTC.